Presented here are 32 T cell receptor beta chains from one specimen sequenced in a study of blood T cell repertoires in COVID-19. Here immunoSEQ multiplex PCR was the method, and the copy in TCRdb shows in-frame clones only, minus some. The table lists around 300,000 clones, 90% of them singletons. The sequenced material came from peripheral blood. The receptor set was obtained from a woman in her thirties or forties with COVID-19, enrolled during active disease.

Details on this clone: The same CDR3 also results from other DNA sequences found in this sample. This CDR3 is CASSQGVNQPQHF. Written as DNA, the CDR3 is TGTGCCAGCAGCCAAGGAGTCAATCAGCCCCAGCATTTT. V usage is TRBV14 and J usage is TRBJ1-5; D gene ambiguous. Deletions cut 1 base from V and 3 bases from J, with 4 bases between. In germline, CDR1 is SGHDN, CDR2 FVKESK. The CDR3 is 13 amino acids.

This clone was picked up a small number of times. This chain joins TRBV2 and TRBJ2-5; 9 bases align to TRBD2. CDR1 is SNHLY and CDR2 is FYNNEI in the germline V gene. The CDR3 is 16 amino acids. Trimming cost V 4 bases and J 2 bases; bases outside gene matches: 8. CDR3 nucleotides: TGTGCCAGCAGTGTCATCCCGCGGGGGGGACAAGAGACCCAGTACTTC. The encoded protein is CASSVIPRGGQETQYF.

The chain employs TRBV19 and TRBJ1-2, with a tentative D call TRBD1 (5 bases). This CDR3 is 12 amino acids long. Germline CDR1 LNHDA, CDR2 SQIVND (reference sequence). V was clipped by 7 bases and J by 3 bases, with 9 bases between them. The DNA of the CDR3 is TGTGCCAGTATGGGAGGGGACTATGGCTACACCTTC. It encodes CASMGGDYGYTF.

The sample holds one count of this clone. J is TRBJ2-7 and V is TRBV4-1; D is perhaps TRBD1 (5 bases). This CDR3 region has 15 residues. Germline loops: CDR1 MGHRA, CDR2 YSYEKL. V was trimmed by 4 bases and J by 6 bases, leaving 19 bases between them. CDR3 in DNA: TGCGCCAGCAGCCCGATGGGGCCGCTTGACGGCGAGCAGTACTTC. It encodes CASSPMGPLDGEQYF.

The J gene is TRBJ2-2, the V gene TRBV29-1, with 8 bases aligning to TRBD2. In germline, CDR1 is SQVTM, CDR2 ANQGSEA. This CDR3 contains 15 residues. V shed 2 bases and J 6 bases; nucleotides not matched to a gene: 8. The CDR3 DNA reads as TGCAGCGTTGAACTACTAGCGGTAAAGGCCGGGGAGCTGTTTTTT. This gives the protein CSVELLAVKAGELFF.

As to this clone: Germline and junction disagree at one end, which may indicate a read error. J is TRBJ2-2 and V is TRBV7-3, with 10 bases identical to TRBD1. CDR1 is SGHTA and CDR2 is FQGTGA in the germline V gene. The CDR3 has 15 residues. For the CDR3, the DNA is TGTGCCAGCAGTTCGGGACAGGGGAACACCGGGGAGCTGTCTTTT. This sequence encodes CASSSGQGNTGELSF.

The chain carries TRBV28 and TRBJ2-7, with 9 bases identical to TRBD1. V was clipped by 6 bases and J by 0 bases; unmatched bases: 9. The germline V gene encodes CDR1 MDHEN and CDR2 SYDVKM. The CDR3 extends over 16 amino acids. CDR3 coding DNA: TGTGCCAGCAGCCCCCTAGGGACAGGGCCCTCCTACGAGCAGTACTTC. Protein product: CASSPLGTGPSYEQYF.

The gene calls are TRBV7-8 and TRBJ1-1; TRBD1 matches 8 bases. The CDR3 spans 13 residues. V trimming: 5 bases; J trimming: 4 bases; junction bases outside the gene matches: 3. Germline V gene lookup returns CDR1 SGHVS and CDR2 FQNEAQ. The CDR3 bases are TGTGCCAGCAGCCTCCAGGGGGCCACTGAAGCTTTCTTT. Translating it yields CASSLQGATEAFF.

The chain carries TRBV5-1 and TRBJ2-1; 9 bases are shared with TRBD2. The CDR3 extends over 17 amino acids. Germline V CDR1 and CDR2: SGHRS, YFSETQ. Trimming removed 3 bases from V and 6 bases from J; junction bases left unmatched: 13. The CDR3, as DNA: TGCGCCAGCAGCTCAGTTAATAAGGGACTAGCAGGCAATGAGCAGTTCTTC. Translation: CASSSVNKGLAGNEQFF.

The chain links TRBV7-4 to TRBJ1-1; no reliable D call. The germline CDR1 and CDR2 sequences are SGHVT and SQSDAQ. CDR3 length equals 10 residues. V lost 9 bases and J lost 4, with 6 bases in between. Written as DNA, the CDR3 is TGTGCCAGGGGAGTCACTGAAGCTTTCTTT. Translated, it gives CARGVTEAFF.

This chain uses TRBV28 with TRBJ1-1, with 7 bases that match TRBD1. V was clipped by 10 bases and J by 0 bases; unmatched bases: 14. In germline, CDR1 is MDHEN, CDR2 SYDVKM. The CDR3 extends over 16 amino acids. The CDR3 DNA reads TGTGCCACCTCGATGGACAGGCGGACCATGAACACTGAAGCTTTCTTT. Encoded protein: CATSMDRRTMNTEAFF.

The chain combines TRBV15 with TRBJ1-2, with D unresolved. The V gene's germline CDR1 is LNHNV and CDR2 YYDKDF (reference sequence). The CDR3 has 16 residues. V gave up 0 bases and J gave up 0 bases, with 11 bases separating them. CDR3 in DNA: TGTGCCACCAGCAGAGACCGACTAGGTCCTAACTATGGCTACACCTTC. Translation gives CATSRDRLGPNYGYTF.

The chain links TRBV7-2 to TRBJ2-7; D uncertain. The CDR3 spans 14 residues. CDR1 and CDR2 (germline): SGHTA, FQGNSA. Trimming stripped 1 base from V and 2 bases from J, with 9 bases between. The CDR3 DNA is TGTGCCAGCAGCTTAGACCGGGTAACCTACGAGCAGTACTTC. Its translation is CASSLDRVTYEQYF.

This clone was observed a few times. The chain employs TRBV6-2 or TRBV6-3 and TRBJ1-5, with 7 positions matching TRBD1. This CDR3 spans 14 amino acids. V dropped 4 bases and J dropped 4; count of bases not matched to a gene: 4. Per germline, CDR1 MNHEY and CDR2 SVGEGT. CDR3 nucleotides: TGTGCCAGCAGTTCGACAGGGAGGAATCAGCCCCAGCATTTT. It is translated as CASSSTGRNQPQHF.

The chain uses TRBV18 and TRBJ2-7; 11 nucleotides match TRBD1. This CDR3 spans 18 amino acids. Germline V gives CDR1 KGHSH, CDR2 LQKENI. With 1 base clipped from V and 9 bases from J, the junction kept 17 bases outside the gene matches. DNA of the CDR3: TGTGCCAGCTCACCACTCAATAGCCGGGACAGGGGGGCATTATTGCAGTACTTC. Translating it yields CASSPLNSRDRGALLQYF.

The CDR3 spells CASSYPQGVGYGYTF. CDR3 nucleotide sequence: TGTGCCAGCAGTTACCCCCAGGGGGTCGGCTATGGCTACACCTTC. The rearrangement joins TRBV6-2 or TRBV6-3 to TRBJ1-2; 7 nucleotides agree with TRBD1. The CDR3 has 15 amino acids. With V trimmed by 2 bases and J by 4 bases, 7 bases remained unmatched. Germline V CDR1 and CDR2: MNHEY, SVGEGT.

For the CDR3, the DNA is TGTGCCAGTGGGACTAGCGGGAGCTACGAGCAGTACTTC. Its translation is CASGTSGSYEQYF. V and J are TRBV27 and TRBJ2-7; TRBD2 agrees at 14 bases. V lost 9 bases, J lost 3 bases, and 1 base stayed unmatched. The CDR3 runs to 13 residues. Germline CDR1 is MNHEY and CDR2 is SMNVEV (reference sequence).

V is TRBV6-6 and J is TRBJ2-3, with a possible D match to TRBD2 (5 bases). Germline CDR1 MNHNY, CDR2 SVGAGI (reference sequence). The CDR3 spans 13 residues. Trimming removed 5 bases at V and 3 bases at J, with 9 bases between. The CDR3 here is CASSPPGTDTQYF. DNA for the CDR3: TGTGCCAGCAGTCCGCCGGGGACAGATACGCAGTATTTT.

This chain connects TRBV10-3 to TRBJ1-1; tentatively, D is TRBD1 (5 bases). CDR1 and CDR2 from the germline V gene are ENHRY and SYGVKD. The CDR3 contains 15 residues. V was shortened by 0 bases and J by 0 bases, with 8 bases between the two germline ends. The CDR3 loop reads CAISESRVLNTEAFF. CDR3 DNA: TGTGCCATCAGTGAGTCCAGGGTCTTGAACACTGAAGCTTTCTTT.

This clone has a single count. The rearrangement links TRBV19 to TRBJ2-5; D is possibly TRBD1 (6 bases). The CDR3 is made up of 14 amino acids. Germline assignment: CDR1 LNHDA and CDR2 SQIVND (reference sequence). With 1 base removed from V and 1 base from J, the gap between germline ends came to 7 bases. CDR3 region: CASSIVGGQETQYF. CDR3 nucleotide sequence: TGTGCCAGTAGTATAGTAGGGGGCCAAGAGACCCAGTACTTC.

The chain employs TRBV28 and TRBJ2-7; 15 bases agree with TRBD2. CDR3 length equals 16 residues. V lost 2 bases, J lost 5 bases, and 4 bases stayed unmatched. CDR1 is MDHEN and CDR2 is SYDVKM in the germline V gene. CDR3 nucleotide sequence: TGTGCCAGCAGTTTAGGACTAGCGGGAGGGCATAACGAGCAGTACTTC. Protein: CASSLGLAGGHNEQYF.

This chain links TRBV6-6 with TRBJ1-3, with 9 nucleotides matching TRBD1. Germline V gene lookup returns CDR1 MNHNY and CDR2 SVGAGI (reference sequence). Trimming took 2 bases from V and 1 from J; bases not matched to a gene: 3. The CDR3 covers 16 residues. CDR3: CASSYPGQGSGNTIYF. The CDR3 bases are TGTGCCAGCAGTTACCCCGGACAGGGGTCTGGAAACACCATATATTTT.

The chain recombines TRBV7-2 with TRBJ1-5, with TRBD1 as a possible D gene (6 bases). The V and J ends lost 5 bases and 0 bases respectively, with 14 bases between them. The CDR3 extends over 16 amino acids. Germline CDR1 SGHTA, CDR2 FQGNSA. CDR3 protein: CASSRYRDNSNQPQHF. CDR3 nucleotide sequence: TGTGCCAGCAGCCGGTACAGGGACAATAGCAATCAGCCCCAGCATTTT.

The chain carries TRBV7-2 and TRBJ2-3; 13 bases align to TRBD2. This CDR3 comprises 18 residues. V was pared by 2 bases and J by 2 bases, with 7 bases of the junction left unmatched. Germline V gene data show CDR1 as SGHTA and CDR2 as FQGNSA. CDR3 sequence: CASSLMTSGGLNTDTQYF. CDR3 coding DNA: TGTGCCAGCAGCTTAATGACTAGCGGGGGGCTTAACACAGATACGCAGTATTTT.

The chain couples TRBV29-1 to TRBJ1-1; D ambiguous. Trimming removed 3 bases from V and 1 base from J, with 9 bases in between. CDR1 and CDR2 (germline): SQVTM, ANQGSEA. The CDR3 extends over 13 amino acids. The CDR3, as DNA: TGCAGCGTTGATGCCTCCGGGAACACTGAAGCTTTCTTT. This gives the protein CSVDASGNTEAFF.

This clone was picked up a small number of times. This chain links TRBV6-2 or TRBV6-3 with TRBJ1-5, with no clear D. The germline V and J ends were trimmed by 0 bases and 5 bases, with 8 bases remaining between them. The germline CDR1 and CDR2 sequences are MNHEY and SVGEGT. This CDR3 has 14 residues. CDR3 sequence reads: CASSYSSRDQPQHF. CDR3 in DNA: TGTGCCAGCAGTTACTCGAGTCGTGATCAGCCCCAGCATTTT.

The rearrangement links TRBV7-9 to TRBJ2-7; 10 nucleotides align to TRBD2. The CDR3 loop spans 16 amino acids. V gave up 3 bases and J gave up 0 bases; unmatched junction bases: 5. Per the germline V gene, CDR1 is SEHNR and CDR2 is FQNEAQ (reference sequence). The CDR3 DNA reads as TGTGCCAGCAGCTTTGCGGAGCGGGAGGGCTCCTACGAGCAGTACTTC. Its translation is CASSFAEREGSYEQYF.

The CDR3 sequence is CASSLSSARPAFF. CDR3 in DNA: TGTGCCAGCAGTTTATCCTCAGCGCGGCCGGCTTTCTTT. V usage is TRBV28 and J usage is TRBJ1-1; no clear D gene. The CDR3 runs to 13 residues. V lost 1 base, J lost 11 bases, and 14 bases lay in between. Looked up from germline, CDR1 is MDHEN and CDR2 is SYDVKM.

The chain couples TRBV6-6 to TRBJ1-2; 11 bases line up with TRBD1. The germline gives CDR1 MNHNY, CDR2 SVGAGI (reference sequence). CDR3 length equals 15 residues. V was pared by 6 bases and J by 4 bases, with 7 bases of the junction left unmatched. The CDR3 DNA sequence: TGTGCCAGCAGGGACAGGGGGCCAGCCGGCTATGGCTACACCTTC. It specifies CASRDRGPAGYGYTF.

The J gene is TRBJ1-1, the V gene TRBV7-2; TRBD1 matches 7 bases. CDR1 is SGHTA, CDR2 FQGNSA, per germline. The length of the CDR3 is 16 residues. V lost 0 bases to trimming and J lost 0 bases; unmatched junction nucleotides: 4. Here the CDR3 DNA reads TGTGCCAGCAGCTTAGCCGGGACAGCGCTGAACACTGAAGCTTTCTTT. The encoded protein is CASSLAGTALNTEAFF.

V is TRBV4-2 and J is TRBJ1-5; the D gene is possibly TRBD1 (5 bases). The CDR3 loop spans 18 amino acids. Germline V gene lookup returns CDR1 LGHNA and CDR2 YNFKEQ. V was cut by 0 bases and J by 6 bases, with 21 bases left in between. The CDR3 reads CASSQDPTVAGNTQPQHF. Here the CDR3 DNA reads TGTGCCAGCAGCCAAGATCCCACGGTGGCAGGGAATACTCAGCCCCAGCATTTT.

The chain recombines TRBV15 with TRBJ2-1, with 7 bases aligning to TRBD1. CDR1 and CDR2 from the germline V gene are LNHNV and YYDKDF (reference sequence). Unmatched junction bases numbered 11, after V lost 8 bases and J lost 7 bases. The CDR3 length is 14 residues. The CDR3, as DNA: TGTGCCACCGGTAAGAGACAGGGCGGGAATGAGCAGTTCTTC. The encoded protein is CATGKRQGGNEQFF.